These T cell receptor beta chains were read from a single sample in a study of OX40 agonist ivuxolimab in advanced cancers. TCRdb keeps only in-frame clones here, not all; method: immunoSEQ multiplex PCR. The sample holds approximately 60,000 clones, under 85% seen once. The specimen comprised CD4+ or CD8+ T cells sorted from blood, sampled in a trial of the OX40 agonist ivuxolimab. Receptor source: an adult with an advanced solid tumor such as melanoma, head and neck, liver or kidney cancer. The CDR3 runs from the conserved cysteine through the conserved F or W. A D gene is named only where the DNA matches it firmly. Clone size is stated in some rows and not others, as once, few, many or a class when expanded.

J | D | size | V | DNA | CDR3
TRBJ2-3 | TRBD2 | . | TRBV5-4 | TGTGCCAGCAGCCAAGGTTCGACTAGCGGGGACGGGATCACAGATACGCAGTATTTT | CASSQGSTSGDGITDTQYF
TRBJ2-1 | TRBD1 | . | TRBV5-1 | TGCGCCAGCAGCGTTTCCGGGACAGGGGCCGACAATGAGCAGTTCTTC | CASSVSGTGADNEQFF
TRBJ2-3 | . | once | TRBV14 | TGTGCCAGCAGCCAAGAATTGGGGGTGGAACTCACAGATACGCAGTATTTT | CASSQELGVELTDTQYF
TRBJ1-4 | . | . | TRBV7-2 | TGTGCCAGCAGCACCAACAGGACCCCAAATGAAAAACTGTTTTTT | CASSTNRTPNEKLFF
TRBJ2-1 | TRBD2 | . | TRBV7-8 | TGTGCCAGCAGCTTAGACGGCGGGAGGGGCTACAATGAGCAGTTCTTC | CASSLDGGRGYNEQFF
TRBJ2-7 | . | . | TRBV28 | TGTGCCAGCAGTTTCCCGGAAAGGAGCCCCGAGCAGTACTTC | CASSFPERSPEQYF
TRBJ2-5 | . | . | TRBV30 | TGTGCCTGGAGGGCCCTGGGTGGACGGGAGACCCAGTACTTC | CAWRALGGRETQYF
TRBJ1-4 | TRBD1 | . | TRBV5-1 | TGCGCCAGCAGCTTTAGGACAGGGGATGAAAAACTGTTTTTT | CASSFRTGDEKLFF
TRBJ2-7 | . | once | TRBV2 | TGTGCCAGCAGGCCCAGACAGGAACTGAACTCCTACGAGCAGTACTTC | CASRPRQELNSYEQYF
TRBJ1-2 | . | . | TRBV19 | TGTGCCAGCAGGGGCTACCAAAGCTACACCTTC | CASRGYQSYTF
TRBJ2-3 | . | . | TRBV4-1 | TGCGCCAGCAGCCAAGAGGGCAGGGCTAGCACAGATACGCAGTATTTT | CASSQEGRASTDTQYF
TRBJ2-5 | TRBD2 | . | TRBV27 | TGTGCCAGCAGTTCCCCTCCGGGGGCTAGCGGGAGACCGAAAGAGACCCAGTACTTC | CASSSPPGASGRPKETQYF
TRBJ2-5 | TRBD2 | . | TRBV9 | TGTGCCAGCAGCGTAGGGTGGGCGGGAGCGGAGACCCAGTACTTC | CASSVGWAGAETQYF
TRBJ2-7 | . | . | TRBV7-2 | TGTGCCAGCAGCTTAGGGGACACCCACCTCCCCGAGCAGTACTTC | CASSLGDTHLPEQYF
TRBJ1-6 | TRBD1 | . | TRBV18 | TGTGCCAGCTCACCCGGGTGGGGACAGAATTCACCCCTCCACTTT | CASSPGWGQNSPLHF
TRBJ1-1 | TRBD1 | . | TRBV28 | TGTGCCAGCAGTCTCCCAGGGGGCTTTGGAGCTTTCTTT | CASSLPGGFGAFF
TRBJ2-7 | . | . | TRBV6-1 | TGTGCCAGCAGTGAAAGGGATTTCGGAAAATACGAGCAGTACTTC | CASSERDFGKYEQYF
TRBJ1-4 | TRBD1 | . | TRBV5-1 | TGCGCCAGCAGCGCTAAGGACAGGGGGGATGAAAAACTGTTTTTT | CASSAKDRGDEKLFF
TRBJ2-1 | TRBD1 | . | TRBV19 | TGTGCCAGTAGCGACAGGGTCAGGGAGAATGAGCAGTTCTTC | CASSDRVRENEQFF
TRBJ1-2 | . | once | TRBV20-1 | TGCAGTGCTAGAGGCAGCTATGGCTACACCTTC | CSARGSYGYTF
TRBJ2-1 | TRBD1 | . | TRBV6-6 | TGTGCCAGCAGTTACCCCGGGACAGGGGACAATGAGCAGTTCTTC | CASSYPGTGDNEQFF
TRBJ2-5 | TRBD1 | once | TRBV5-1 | TGCGCCAGCAGCTTGGCCCCCACAGGGACAGGAGAGCAGTACTTC | CASSLAPTGTGEQYF
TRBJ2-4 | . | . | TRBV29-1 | TGCAGCGCCATCCAGGTCTTAGCCAAAAACATTCAGTACTTC | CSAIQVLAKNIQYF
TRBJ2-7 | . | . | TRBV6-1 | TGTGCCAGCAGTGAACGACCTCCCTACGAGCAGTACTTC | CASSERPPYEQYF
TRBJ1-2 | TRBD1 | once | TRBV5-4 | TGTGCCAGCAGCTCGACAGGGTTGGGCTACACCTTC | CASSSTGLGYTF
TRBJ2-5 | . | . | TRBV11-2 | TGTGCCAGCAGCCTCTTTCGATCCATGGAGACCCAGTACTTC | CASSLFRSMETQYF
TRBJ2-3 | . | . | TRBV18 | TGTGCCAGCTCACCACCATCAGGTGGGGATACGCAGTATTTT | CASSPPSGGDTQYF
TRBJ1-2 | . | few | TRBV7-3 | TGTGCCAGCAGCTCCCCCGGCGCGGATGGCTACACCTTC | CASSSPGADGYTF
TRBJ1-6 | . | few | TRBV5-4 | TGTGCCAGCAGCTTGCGGGGGGCCCAGTTCACACCCCTCCACTTT | CASSLRGAQFTPLHF
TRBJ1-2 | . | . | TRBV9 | TGTGCCAGCAGCGTAGGGGGTTCCGGGGGCCTGAACTATGGCTACACCTTC | CASSVGGSGGLNYGYTF
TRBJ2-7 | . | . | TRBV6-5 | TGTGCCAGCAGTTACGATAGCTCCTACGAGCAGTACTTC | CASSYDSSYEQYF
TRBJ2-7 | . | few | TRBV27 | TGTGCCAGCACCAACCTCAGGTCCTACGAGCAGTACTTC | CASTNLRSYEQYF
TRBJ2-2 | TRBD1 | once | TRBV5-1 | TGCGCCAGCAGTACCCCCGACAGGGGGTTGAACACCGGGGAGCTGTTTTTT | CASSTPDRGLNTGELFF